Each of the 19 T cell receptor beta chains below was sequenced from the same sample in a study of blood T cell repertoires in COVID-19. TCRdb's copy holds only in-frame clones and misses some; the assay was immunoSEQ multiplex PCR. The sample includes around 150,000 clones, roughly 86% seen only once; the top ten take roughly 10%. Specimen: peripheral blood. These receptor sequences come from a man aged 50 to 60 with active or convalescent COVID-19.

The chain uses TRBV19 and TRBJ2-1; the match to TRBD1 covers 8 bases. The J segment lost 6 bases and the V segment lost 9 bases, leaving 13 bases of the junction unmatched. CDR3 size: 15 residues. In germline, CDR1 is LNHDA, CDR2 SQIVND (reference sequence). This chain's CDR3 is CASSIDRGRFNEQFF. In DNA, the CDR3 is TGTGCCAGCTCGATCGACAGGGGTCGGTTCAATGAGCAGTTCTTC.

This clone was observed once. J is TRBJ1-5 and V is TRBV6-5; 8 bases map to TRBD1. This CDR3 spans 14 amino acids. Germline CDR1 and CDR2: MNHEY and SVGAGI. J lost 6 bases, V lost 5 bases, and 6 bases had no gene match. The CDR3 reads CASSPGQVTQPQHF. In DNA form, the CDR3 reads TGTGCCAGCAGTCCGGGACAGGTTACTCAGCCCCAGCATTTT.

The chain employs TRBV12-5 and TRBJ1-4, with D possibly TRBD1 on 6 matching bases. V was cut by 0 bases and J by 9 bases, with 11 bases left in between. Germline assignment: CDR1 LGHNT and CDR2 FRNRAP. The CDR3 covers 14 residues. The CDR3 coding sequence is TGTGCTAGTGGTTTGGTAATGGACAGAAAAAAACTGTTTTTT. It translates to CASGLVMDRKKLFF.

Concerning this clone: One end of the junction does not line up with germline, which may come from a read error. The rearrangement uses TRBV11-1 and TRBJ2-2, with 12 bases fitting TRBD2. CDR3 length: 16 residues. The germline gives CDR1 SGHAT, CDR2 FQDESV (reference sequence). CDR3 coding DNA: TGTGCCAGCAGCCCATGGACTAGCGGGAACTCCGGGGAGCTGTTTTTT. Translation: CASSPWTSGNSGELFF.

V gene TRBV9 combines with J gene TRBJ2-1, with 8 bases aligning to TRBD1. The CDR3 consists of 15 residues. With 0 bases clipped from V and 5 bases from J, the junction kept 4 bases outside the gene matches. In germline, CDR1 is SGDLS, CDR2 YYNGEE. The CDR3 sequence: CASSVGQGAHNEQFF. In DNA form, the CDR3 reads TGTGCCAGCAGCGTAGGGCAGGGGGCACACAATGAGCAGTTCTTC.

The CDR3 DNA reads as TGTGCCAGCAGCGAGACAGGGGACTATGGCTACACCTTC. The encoded protein is CASSETGDYGYTF. This chain connects TRBV11-3 to TRBJ1-2; 8 positions agree with TRBD1. The CDR3 has 13 residues. The germline gives CDR1 SGHNT, CDR2 YENEEA. V gave up 5 bases and J gave up 3 bases; unmatched junction bases: 2.

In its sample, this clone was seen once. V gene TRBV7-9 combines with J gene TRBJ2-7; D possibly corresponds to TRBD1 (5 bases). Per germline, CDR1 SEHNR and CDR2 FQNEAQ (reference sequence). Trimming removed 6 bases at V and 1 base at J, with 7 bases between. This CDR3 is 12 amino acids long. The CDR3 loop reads CASRRQSYEQYF. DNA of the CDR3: TGTGCCAGCAGAAGACAGTCCTACGAGCAGTACTTC.

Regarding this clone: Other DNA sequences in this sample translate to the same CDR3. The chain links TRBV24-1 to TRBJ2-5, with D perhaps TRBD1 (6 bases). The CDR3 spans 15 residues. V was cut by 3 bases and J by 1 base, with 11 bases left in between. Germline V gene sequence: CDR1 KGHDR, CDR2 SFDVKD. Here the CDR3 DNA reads TGTGCCACCAGTGATCCCGGGACACCCCAAGAGACCCAGTACTTC. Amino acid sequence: CATSDPGTPQETQYF.

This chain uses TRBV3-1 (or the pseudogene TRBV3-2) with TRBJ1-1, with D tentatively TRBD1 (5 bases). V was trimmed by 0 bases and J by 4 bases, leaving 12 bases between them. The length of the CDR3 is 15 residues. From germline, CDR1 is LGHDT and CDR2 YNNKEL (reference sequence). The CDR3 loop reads CASSQEKGRRTEAFF. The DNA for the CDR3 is TGTGCCAGCAGCCAAGAAAAGGGGCGGCGCACTGAAGCTTTCTTT.

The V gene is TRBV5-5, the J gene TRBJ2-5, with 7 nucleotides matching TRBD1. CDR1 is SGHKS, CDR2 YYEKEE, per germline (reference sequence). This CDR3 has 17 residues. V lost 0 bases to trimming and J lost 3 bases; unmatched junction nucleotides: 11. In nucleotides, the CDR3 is TGTGCCAGCAGCTTGGGGGTTTGGGACAGAGACAAAGAGACCCAGTACTTC. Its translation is CASSLGVWDRDKETQYF.

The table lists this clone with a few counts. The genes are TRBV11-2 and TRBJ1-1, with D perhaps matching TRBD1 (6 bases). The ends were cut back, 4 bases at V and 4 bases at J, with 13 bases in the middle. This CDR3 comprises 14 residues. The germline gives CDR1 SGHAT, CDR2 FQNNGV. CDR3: CASSSTGKGTEAFF. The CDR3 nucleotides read TGTGCCAGCAGCTCCACAGGGAAAGGCACTGAAGCTTTCTTT.

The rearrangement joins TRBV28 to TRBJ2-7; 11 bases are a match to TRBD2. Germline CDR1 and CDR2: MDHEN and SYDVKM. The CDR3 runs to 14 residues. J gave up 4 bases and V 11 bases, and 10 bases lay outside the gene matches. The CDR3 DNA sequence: TGTGCCCGTACTAGCGGGAGATTTCCGTACGAGCAGTACTTC. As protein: CARTSGRFPYEQYF.

As DNA, the CDR3 is TGTGCCAGCAGCTTAGCGGCGGAGCCCTCCTACGAGCAGTACTTC. Translated, it gives CASSLAAEPSYEQYF. The V and J genes are TRBV7-9 and TRBJ2-7; D gene uncertain. The length of the CDR3 is 15 residues. Per germline, CDR1 SEHNR and CDR2 FQNEAQ (reference sequence). Between the trimmed V and J ends, which lost 0 bases and 0 bases, there was a span of 9 bases.

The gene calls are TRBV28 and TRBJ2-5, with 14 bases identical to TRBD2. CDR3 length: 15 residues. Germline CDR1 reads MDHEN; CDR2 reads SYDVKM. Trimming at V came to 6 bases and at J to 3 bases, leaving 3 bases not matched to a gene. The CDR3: CASRGTSGSKETQYF. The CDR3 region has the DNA TGTGCCAGCAGGGGGACTAGCGGGAGTAAAGAGACCCAGTACTTC.

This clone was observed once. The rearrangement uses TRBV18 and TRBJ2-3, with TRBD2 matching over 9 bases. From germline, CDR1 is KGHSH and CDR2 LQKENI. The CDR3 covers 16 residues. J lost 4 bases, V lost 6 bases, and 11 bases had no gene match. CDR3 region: CASSLRTSAIPDTQYF. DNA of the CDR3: TGTGCCAGCTCCCTTAGGACTAGCGCCATCCCAGATACGCAGTATTTT.

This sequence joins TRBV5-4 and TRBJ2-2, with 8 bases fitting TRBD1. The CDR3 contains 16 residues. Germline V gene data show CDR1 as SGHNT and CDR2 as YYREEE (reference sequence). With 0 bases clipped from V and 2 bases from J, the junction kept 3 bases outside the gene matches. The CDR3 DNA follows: TGTGCCAGCAGCTTGGGACAGGGGCGTAACACCGGGGAGCTGTTTTTT. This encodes CASSLGQGRNTGELFF.

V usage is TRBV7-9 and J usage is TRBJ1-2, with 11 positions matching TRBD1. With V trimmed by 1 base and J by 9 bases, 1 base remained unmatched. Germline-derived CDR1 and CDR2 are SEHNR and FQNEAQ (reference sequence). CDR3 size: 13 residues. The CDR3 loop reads CASSLGTGGRYTF. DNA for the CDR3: TGTGCCAGCAGCTTAGGGACAGGGGGCCGCTACACCTTC.

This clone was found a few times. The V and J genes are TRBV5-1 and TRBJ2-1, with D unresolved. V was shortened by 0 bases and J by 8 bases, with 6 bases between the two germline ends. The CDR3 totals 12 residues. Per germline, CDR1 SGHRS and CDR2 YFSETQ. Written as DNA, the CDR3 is TGCGCCAGCAGCTTGGATGCGGATGAGCAGTTCTTC. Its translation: CASSLDADEQFF.

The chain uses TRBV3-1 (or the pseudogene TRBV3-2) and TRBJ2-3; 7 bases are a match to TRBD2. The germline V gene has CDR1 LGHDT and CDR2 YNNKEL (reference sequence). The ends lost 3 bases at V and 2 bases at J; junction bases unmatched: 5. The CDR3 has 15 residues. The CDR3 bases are TGTGCCAGCAGCCAGTTTCTAGCGGACACAGATACGCAGTATTTT. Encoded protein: CASSQFLADTDTQYF.